The 31 T cell receptor beta chains presented below share a single source sample, sequenced in a study of blood T cell repertoires in COVID-19. Measured with immunoSEQ multiplex PCR; TCRdb has only the in-frame clones, and not every one. The data contain fewer than 300,000 clones, roughly 86% of them singletons. The sequenced sample consisted of peripheral blood. The receptors were sampled from a woman aged 45 to 65 with acute or convalescent COVID-19.

V gene TRBV9 combines with J gene TRBJ2-1; 9 nucleotides agree with TRBD2. Germline V gives CDR1 SGDLS, CDR2 YYNGEE. The CDR3 loop spans 17 amino acids. V was clipped by 5 bases and J by 7 bases; unmatched bases: 16. CDR3 bases: TGTGCCAGCAGTGAGTTTAGCGGGAGAGGGGGTTGGAATGAGCAGTTCTTC. Translating it yields CASSEFSGRGGWNEQFF. Combining the CDR3 with reference TRBV9 and TRBJ2-1 gives the whole variable domain DSGVTQTPKHLITATGQRVTLRCSPRSGDLSVYWYQQSLDQGLQFLIQYYNGEERAKGNILERFSAQQFPDLHSELNLSSLELGDSALYFCASSEFSGRGGWNEQFFGPGTRLTVL.

This clone showed up just a few times. CDR3 in amino acids: CASSLSGLGKNIQYF. In DNA form, the CDR3 reads TGTGCCAGTAGTCTTAGCGGGTTGGGCAAAAACATTCAGTACTTC. V gene TRBV19 combines with J gene TRBJ2-4, with 7 bases fitting TRBD2. The V gene end was trimmed by 5 bases and the J gene end by 3 bases; junction bases not matched to a gene: 7. This CDR3 has 15 residues. Germline lookup yields CDR1 LNHDA and CDR2 SQIVND (reference sequence).

The CDR3 coding sequence is TGTGCCAGTAGTTCCTGGACAGGGTCGCACCAAGAGACCCAGTACTTC. It is translated as CASSSWTGSHQETQYF. V and J are TRBV19 and TRBJ2-5, with 8 bases aligning to TRBD1. Germline V gene lookup returns CDR1 LNHDA and CDR2 SQIVND (reference sequence). The ends lost 5 bases at V and 0 bases at J; junction bases unmatched: 8. There are 16 residues in the CDR3.

This clone was seen a single time. The rearrangement links TRBV19 to TRBJ1-5; D is possibly TRBD1 (6 bases). From germline, CDR1 is LNHDA and CDR2 SQIVND (reference sequence). V was clipped by 8 bases and J by 2 bases, with 10 bases between them. This CDR3 has 13 amino acids. The CDR3 DNA is TGTGCCAGTGCTAGACAGGGCAATCAGCCCCAGCATTTT. Protein: CASARQGNQPQHF.

The chain combines TRBV18 with TRBJ1-6; TRBD1 matches at 7 bases. The CDR3 has 14 amino acids. V trimming: 5 bases; J trimming: 9 bases; junction bases outside the gene matches: 7. The germline V gene has CDR1 KGHSH and CDR2 LQKENI. CDR3 residues: CASSVSGGSSPLHF. CDR3 bases: TGTGCCAGCTCAGTTTCAGGGGGAAGTTCACCCCTCCACTTT.

This clone has just one count. V is TRBV18 and J is TRBJ2-3; 8 nucleotides line up with TRBD2. Germline-derived CDR1 and CDR2 are KGHSH and LQKENI. The trim removed 0 bases at V and 6 bases at J, leaving 5 bases unmatched. The CDR3 length is 15 residues. CDR3 sequence reads: CASSPPLAGVDTQYF. The DNA for the CDR3 is TGTGCCAGCTCACCACCCCTAGCGGGTGTTGATACGCAGTATTTT.

CDR3 in DNA: TGTGCCAGCAGTTACTCGACTTGGCAGAATAACTATGGCTACACCTTC. The encoded protein is CASSYSTWQNNYGYTF. The V call is TRBV6-5, the J call TRBJ1-2; unclear D gene. The ends were cut back, 0 bases at V and 1 base at J, with 12 bases in the middle. Germline CDR1 reads MNHEY; CDR2 reads SVGAGI. The CDR3 runs 16 residues.

This chain links TRBV11-2 with TRBJ2-1; 12 bases are a match to TRBD2. The CDR3 has 17 amino acids. J lost 3 bases, V lost 5 bases, and 8 bases had no gene match. Germline CDR1 SGHAT, CDR2 FQNNGV. CDR3 amino acids: CASSPRLAGVLYNEQFF. DNA for the CDR3: TGTGCCAGCAGCCCCCGACTAGCGGGAGTGCTCTACAATGAGCAGTTCTTC.

V is TRBV18 and J is TRBJ1-1; the match to TRBD1 covers 7 bases. Germline lookup yields CDR1 KGHSH and CDR2 LQKENI. The V segment lost 7 bases and the J segment 5 bases; nucleotides outside the gene matches: 10. The CDR3 is 14 residues long. The DNA for the CDR3 is TGTGCCAGCTTATCTGACAGGGCTTGGACTGAAGCTTTCTTT. It encodes CASLSDRAWTEAFF.

This chain uses TRBV7-2 with TRBJ2-1, with D unclear. Trimming removed 2 bases from V and 9 bases from J, with 5 bases in between. This CDR3 comprises 11 residues. CDR1 is SGHTA, CDR2 FQGNSA, per germline. The DNA for the CDR3 is TGTGCCAGCAGCTTATCGAGTGAGCAGTTCTTC. It is translated as CASSLSSEQFF.

The chain is built from TRBV9 and TRBJ1-6; 8 bases align to TRBD1. The junction had 12 bases not matched to a gene; V was cut back by 3 bases and J by 10 bases. The germline gives CDR1 SGDLS, CDR2 YYNGEE. The CDR3 loop spans 16 amino acids. In nucleotides, the CDR3 is TGTGCCAGCAGCGAAGGGATCGGACAGGGCGGGTCACCCCTCCACTTT. Protein: CASSEGIGQGGSPLHF.

The chain links TRBV3-1 (or the pseudogene TRBV3-2) to TRBJ1-5, with D tentatively TRBD1 (5 bases). Germline lookup yields CDR1 LGHDT and CDR2 YNNKEL (reference sequence). This CDR3 is built from 15 residues. V dropped 5 bases and J dropped 7 bases, with 18 bases sitting between them. Here the CDR3 reads CASSSRDRRGQPQHF. The CDR3 DNA reads as TGTGCCAGCAGCTCGCGGGACCGTCGTGGACAGCCCCAGCATTTT.

V usage is TRBV6-5 and J usage is TRBJ2-5; D remains unclear. V was shortened by 2 bases and J by 4 bases, with 14 bases between the two germline ends. The germline V gene has CDR1 MNHEY and CDR2 SVGAGI. The CDR3 covers 15 residues. For the CDR3, the DNA is TGTGCCAGCAGTTACCCCCAGACGTCGGGAGAGACCCAGTACTTC. Protein product: CASSYPQTSGETQYF.

This clone was recorded only once. V usage is TRBV6-2 or TRBV6-3 and J usage is TRBJ1-1; D is unclear. Germline loops: CDR1 MNHEY, CDR2 SVGEGT. This CDR3 is 13 amino acids long. The ends were cut back, 2 bases at V and 2 bases at J, with 6 bases in the middle. The CDR3 reads CASSYRDNTEAFF. The CDR3 nucleotides read TGTGCCAGCAGTTACCGGGATAACACTGAAGCTTTCTTT.

The genes are TRBV5-1 and TRBJ2-1; D may be TRBD2 (5 bases). The CDR3 has 16 amino acids. V gave up 0 bases and J gave up 12 bases, with 22 bases separating them. CDR1 is SGHRS, CDR2 YFSETQ, per germline. The CDR3 bases are TGCGCCAGCAGCTTGGGCGAGCGGCGGAAGGGAATCGGGCAGTTCTTC. Residues: CASSLGERRKGIGQFF.

The V call is TRBV9, the J call TRBJ1-3; no firm D call. Germline CDR1 SGDLS, CDR2 YYNGEE. The V end lost 4 bases, the J end lost 0 bases, and 11 bases lay between the germline ends. This CDR3 spans 15 amino acids. The CDR3 spells CASSPQPGSGNTIYF. CDR3 DNA sequence: TGTGCCAGCAGCCCTCAACCCGGCTCTGGAAACACCATATATTTT.

This clone was counted only a few times. The chain has TRBV29-1 and TRBJ1-1; D gene uncertain. V was clipped by 4 bases and J by 0 bases, with 9 bases between them. Germline lookup yields CDR1 SQVTM and CDR2 ANQGSEA. The CDR3 is 13 residues long. CDR3 nucleotide sequence: TGCAGCGTTGTCTTCAGTTTGAACACTGAAGCTTTCTTT. Its protein product is CSVVFSLNTEAFF.

The chain links TRBV20-1 to TRBJ2-1; D perhaps matches TRBD2 (6 bases). From germline, CDR1 is DFQATT and CDR2 SNEGSKA (reference sequence). V lost 3 bases to trimming and J lost 4 bases, with 10 bases between them. The CDR3 is 13 residues long. In nucleotides, the CDR3 is TGCAGTGCTAGTGCTAGCGAATACAATGAGCAGTTCTTC. Protein product: CSASASEYNEQFF.

This clone came up a few times. This chain connects TRBV5-1 to TRBJ2-7; no clear D gene. Trimming took off 1 base at V and 7 bases at J, with 12 bases between the two ends. This CDR3 comprises 13 residues. In germline, CDR1 is SGHRS, CDR2 YFSETQ. The CDR3 sequence is CASSLTRGLEQYF. The CDR3 nucleotides are TGCGCCAGCAGCTTGACCCGAGGTCTGGAGCAGTACTTC. Complete variable domain (other parts from reference TRBV5-1 and TRBJ2-7): KAGVTQTPRYLIKTRGQQVTLSCSPISGHRSVSWYQQTPGQGLQFLFEYFSETQRNKGNFPGRFSGRQFSNSRSEMNVSTLELGDSALYLCASSLTRGLEQYFGPGTRLTVT.

The chain is built from TRBV7-6 and TRBJ1-4, with TRBD1 identical over 7 bases. Per the germline V gene, CDR1 is SGHVS and CDR2 is FNYEAQ. V trimming: 5 bases; J trimming: 6 bases; junction bases outside the gene matches: 6. This CDR3 contains 14 residues. The CDR3 sequence is CASSIDRVDEKLFF. CDR3 coding DNA: TGTGCCAGCAGCATAGACAGGGTTGATGAAAAACTGTTTTTT.

The CDR3 sequence: CASRMTGGTEAFF. As DNA, the CDR3 is TGTGCCAGCAGAATGACAGGGGGCACTGAAGCTTTCTTT. The chain is built from TRBV6-4 and TRBJ1-1; 9 nucleotides agree with TRBD1. The length of the CDR3 is 13 residues. After removal of 6 bases from V and 4 bases from J, the junction contained 3 bases not matched to a gene. In germline, CDR1 is MRHNA, CDR2 SNTAGT.

V usage is TRBV5-1 and J usage is TRBJ2-3; tentatively, D is TRBD2 (6 bases). The CDR3 is made up of 15 amino acids. Germline-derived CDR1 and CDR2 are SGHRS and YFSETQ. V lost 3 bases and J lost 2, with 13 bases in between. This chain's CDR3 is CASSSRLDNTDTQYF. The CDR3 bases are TGCGCCAGCAGCTCCCGACTAGACAACACAGATACGCAGTATTTT.

The chain joins TRBV9 to TRBJ2-3; D gene unclear. The germline V gene encodes CDR1 SGDLS and CDR2 YYNGEE. The length of the CDR3 is 12 residues. V lost 0 bases and J 6 bases, leaving 5 bases between the germline ends. The CDR3, as DNA: TGTGCCAGCAGCGTAGGTGCGGATACGCAGTATTTT. This encodes CASSVGADTQYF.

This clone was seen a few times. The V call is TRBV5-1, the J call TRBJ1-2, with TRBD1 identical over 9 bases. There are 15 residues in the CDR3. CDR1 and CDR2 from the germline V gene are SGHRS and YFSETQ. V lost 4 bases, J lost 4 bases, and 8 bases stayed unmatched. The CDR3 sequence is CASSETGTGFYGYTF. In DNA form, the CDR3 reads TGCGCCAGCAGCGAAACCGGGACAGGGTTCTATGGCTACACCTTC.

The chain recombines TRBV30 with TRBJ1-1, with D maybe TRBD1 (6 bases). Germline V CDR1 and CDR2: GTSNPN, SVGIG (reference sequence). The CDR3 totals 13 residues. V was clipped by 1 base and J by 2 bases, with 8 bases between them. CDR3 amino acids: CAWSGTANTEAFF. The CDR3 nucleotides read TGTGCCTGGAGTGGGACAGCCAACACTGAAGCTTTCTTT.

This clone was seen only a few times. The genes are TRBV9 and TRBJ2-7, with D possibly matching TRBD1 (6 bases). The CDR3 sequence is 14 residues long. Germline V gene data show CDR1 as SGDLS and CDR2 as YYNGEE. V lost 4 bases to trimming and J lost 2 bases, with 13 bases between them. CDR3 DNA sequence: TGTGCCAGCAGCAAAGGGACAAGACCCTACGAGCAGTACTTC. Amino acids: CASSKGTRPYEQYF.

V usage is TRBV27 and J usage is TRBJ1-5, with a possible D match to TRBD1 (6 bases). Trimming pared 1 base from V and 7 bases from J, leaving 11 bases between. Germline CDR1 MNHEY, CDR2 SMNVEV (reference sequence). The CDR3 is made up of 14 amino acids. The DNA of the CDR3 is TGTGCCAGCAGTTTATGGGGGGGGCAGCAGCCCCAGCATTTT. It specifies CASSLWGGQQPQHF.

The V and J genes are TRBV5-5 and TRBJ2-7, with D maybe TRBD2 (6 bases). Germline V gene sequence: CDR1 SGHKS, CDR2 YYEKEE (reference sequence). V dropped 1 base and J dropped 5 bases, with 19 bases sitting between them. The CDR3 sequence is 16 residues long. In DNA, the CDR3 is TGTGCCAGCAGCTTGTTTCTCGGGCTAGCGCGACACGAGCAGTACTTC. Encoded protein: CASSLFLGLARHEQYF.

V usage is TRBV11-1 and J usage is TRBJ2-7; D is ambiguous. The CDR3 totals 14 residues. V lost 5 bases and J lost 6, with 17 bases in between. The germline V gene encodes CDR1 SGHAT and CDR2 FQDESV (reference sequence). CDR3 coding DNA: TGTGCCAGCAGCAAAGGTGTGGGTTCGGGCGAGCAGTACTTC. This codes for CASSKGVGSGEQYF.

The CDR3 DNA follows: TGTGCCACCAGTCCGGGACAGGGGGGCTTTGGGTTGGACGAGCAGTACTTC. Encoded protein: CATSPGQGGFGLDEQYF. This chain uses TRBV24-1 with TRBJ2-7; 11 bases map to TRBD1. This CDR3 comprises 17 residues. V lost 6 bases, J lost 5 bases, and 14 bases stayed unmatched. In germline, CDR1 is KGHDR, CDR2 SFDVKD.

This rearrangement joins TRBV18 to TRBJ2-5; perhaps TRBD2 as D (6 bases). This CDR3 is built from 15 residues. The V end lost 1 base, the J end lost 3 bases, and 12 bases lay between the germline ends. The germline gives CDR1 KGHSH, CDR2 LQKENI. CDR3 amino acids: CASSPLTGVKETQYF. In DNA form, the CDR3 reads TGTGCCAGCTCACCACTTACGGGAGTGAAAGAGACCCAGTACTTC.